Listed here is a single T cell receptor beta chain. This entry comes from a study of blood T cell repertoires in COVID-19. Study-level background: The samples span acute and convalescent COVID-19 from the United States, Italy and Spain. T cells, B-cell-depleted T cells, or PBMCs provided the cDNA or gDNA that served as material.

Original processing methods: Reference gene primers were amplified, and this amplification served to estimate nucleated cell counts. Some clones are missing from TCRdb's copy, which holds only in-frame ones; the method was immunoSEQ multiplex PCR. For V, J and clone size, that table is used; D and trimming come from the DNA. The sample includes around 300,000 clones, just under 90% of them seen just once. V lost 5 bases to trimming and J lost 2 bases, with 13 bases between them. The CDR3 totals 16 residues. CDR1 and CDR2 (germline): MNHEY, SVGEGT. The sequenced sample consisted of peripheral blood. The V call is TRBV6-2 or TRBV6-3, the J call TRBJ1-6, with D perhaps matching TRBD1 (6 bases). This receptor was obtained from a woman in her thirties or forties with acute or convalescent COVID-19. The CDR3 coding sequence is TGTGCCAGCAGTCATACACAGGGCGCCTATAATTCACCCCTCCACTTT. This gives the protein CASSHTQGAYNSPLHF.